The next 24 T cell receptor beta chains were all read from a single sample in a study of blood T cell repertoires in COVID-19. TCRdb keeps only in-frame clones here, not all; method: immunoSEQ multiplex PCR. The sample holds hundreds of thousands of clones, around 90% seen once. Input material: PBMCs or T cells enriched from blood (not recorded which). The source of these receptors is a woman aged 25 to 39 with acute COVID-19.

J is TRBJ1-1 and V is TRBV5-1; no definite D call. The V gene lost 6 bases and the J gene lost 0 bases, with 15 bases spanning the gap. This CDR3 comprises 15 residues. Germline CDR1 reads SGHRS; CDR2 reads YFSETQ. The CDR3 DNA reads TGCGCCAGCACGCCAGGCTACGGTGTGAACACTGAAGCTTTCTTT. The encoded protein is CASTPGYGVNTEAFF.

This clone was seen a handful of times. This chain links TRBV2 with TRBJ2-7; 7 bases are shared with TRBD1. Trimming took 6 bases from V and 3 from J; bases not matched to a gene: 5. Germline CDR1 and CDR2: SNHLY and FYNNEI. This CDR3 is 13 amino acids long. CDR3 bases: TGTGCCAGCAGCGCCGACAGGGTCTACGAGCAGTACTTC. This translates into CASSADRVYEQYF.

The chain carries TRBV11-2 and TRBJ1-1; 8 bases map to TRBD1. Germline values: CDR1 SGHAT, CDR2 FQNNGV. V lost 4 bases, J lost 10 bases, and 2 bases stayed unmatched. This CDR3 comprises 11 residues. In DNA, the CDR3 is TGTGCCAGCAGCTCCCAGGGGGCAGCTTTCTTT. Its protein is CASSSQGAAFF. Variable domain in full (rest from reference TRBV11-2 and TRBJ1-1): EAGVAQSPRYKIIEKRQSVAFWCNPISGHATLYWYQQILGQGPKLLIQFQNNGVVDDSQLPKDRFSAERLKGVDSTLKIQPAKLEDSAVYLCASSSQGAAFFGQGTRLTVV.

V usage is TRBV12-3 or TRBV12-4 and J usage is TRBJ1-3; no clear D. V lost 6 bases and J lost 4, with 7 bases in between. CDR3 length: 12 residues. CDR3 sequence (DNA): TGTGCCAGCAGCCGAGTGGGAAACACCATATATTTT. Translating gives CASSRVGNTIYF.

The chain joins TRBV2 to TRBJ2-3; TRBD2 matches at 7 bases. Germline values: CDR1 SNHLY, CDR2 FYNNEI. This CDR3 region has 14 residues. Trimming removed 3 bases from V and 5 bases from J; junction bases left unmatched: 5. The CDR3, as DNA: TGTGCCAGCAGTGAGAGGACTAGTGTAGATACGCAGTATTTT. It translates to CASSERTSVDTQYF. Filled out from reference TRBV2 and TRBJ2-3, the complete variable domain reads EPEVTQTPSHQVTQMGQEVILRCVPISNHLYFYWYRQILGQKVEFLVSFYNNEISEKSEIFDDQFSVERPDGSNFTLKIRSTKLEDSAMYFCASSERTSVDTQYFGPGTRLTVL.

The chain combines TRBV5-1 with TRBJ2-7; D is unresolved. This CDR3 has 12 residues. V dropped 4 bases and J dropped 2 bases, with 7 bases sitting between them. The germline CDR1 and CDR2 sequences are SGHRS and YFSETQ. The CDR3 DNA sequence: TGCGCCAGCAGCCCCGGAGCCTACGAGCAGTACTTC. Translating it yields CASSPGAYEQYF.

This clone was counted only a few times. The chain employs TRBV30 and TRBJ1-6; D unresolved. The CDR3 loop spans 12 amino acids. V lost 1 base, J lost 9 bases, and 7 bases lay in between. Per the germline V gene, CDR1 is GTSNPN and CDR2 is SVGIG (reference sequence). CDR3: CAWSAVSSPLHF. The CDR3 DNA sequence: TGTGCCTGGAGTGCCGTTAGTTCACCCCTCCACTTT.

The J gene is TRBJ1-1, the V gene TRBV5-1; the match to TRBD1 covers 7 bases. The germline V gene has CDR1 SGHRS and CDR2 YFSETQ. The CDR3 loop spans 14 amino acids. The V segment lost 1 base and the J segment 5 bases; nucleotides outside the gene matches: 5. CDR3 DNA: TGCGCCAGCAGCTTGCAGGGGGTAGGAACTGAAGCTTTCTTT. Protein: CASSLQGVGTEAFF.

The CDR3 spells CASSEQGDKAFF. The CDR3 DNA sequence: TGCGCCAGCAGTGAGCAGGGGGATAAAGCTTTCTTT. This chain links TRBV10-2 with TRBJ1-1; 7 nucleotides match TRBD1. V lost 2 bases, J lost 9 bases, and 3 bases stayed unmatched. Germline V gene sequence: CDR1 WSHSY, CDR2 SAAADI. The CDR3 is 12 amino acids.

V usage is TRBV5-1 and J usage is TRBJ2-3; a possible D gene is TRBD2 (6 bases). There are 12 residues in the CDR3. Trimming pared 1 base from V and 14 bases from J, leaving 14 bases between. Germline assignment: CDR1 SGHRS and CDR2 YFSETQ. CDR3 residues: CASSLLGEDPYF. The CDR3 nucleotides read TGCGCCAGCAGCTTGTTAGGGGAGGACCCGTATTTT.

There are a few counts of this clone. The rearrangement uses TRBV5-1 and TRBJ1-4; 7 bases line up with TRBD1. Per the germline V gene, CDR1 is SGHRS and CDR2 is YFSETQ. The ends lost 6 bases at V and 8 bases at J; junction bases unmatched: 13. This CDR3 has 15 amino acids. The CDR3 loop is CASNEGALGLEKLFF. The CDR3 bases are TGCGCCAGCAACGAGGGGGCGCTTGGTCTGGAAAAACTGTTTTTT.

J is TRBJ2-5 and V is TRBV2; D perhaps matches TRBD2 (7 bases). V was trimmed by 1 base and J by 2 bases, leaving 11 bases between them. Looked up from germline, CDR1 is SNHLY and CDR2 is FYNNEI. This CDR3 comprises 15 residues. The CDR3 region is CASSEGGGWQETQYF. The CDR3, as DNA: TGTGCCAGCAGTGAAGGGGGGGGCTGGCAAGAGACCCAGTACTTC.

The rearrangement uses TRBV10-3 and TRBJ2-3, with 11 bases that match TRBD2. V was pared by 3 bases and J by 4 bases, with 3 bases of the junction left unmatched. The length of the CDR3 is 15 residues. CDR1 and CDR2 (germline): ENHRY, SYGVKD. The CDR3, as DNA: TGTGCCATCAGTGACCTAGCGGGGGGTGCAGATACGCAGTATTTT. It codes for CAISDLAGGADTQYF.

This clone was recorded once. The J gene is TRBJ2-3, the V gene TRBV7-9; a weak D match, TRBD1 (5 bases). The germline V gene encodes CDR1 SEHNR and CDR2 FQNEAQ (reference sequence). Trimming shortened V by 3 bases and J by 2 bases, and 9 bases separated the two germline ends. This CDR3 is 14 amino acids long. This CDR3 reads CASSLSGATDTQYF. The DNA of the CDR3 is TGTGCCAGCAGCTTGAGTGGGGCCACAGATACGCAGTATTTT.

The V and J genes are TRBV4-1 and TRBJ1-5; 7 bases match TRBD1. The CDR3 loop spans 15 amino acids. Germline CDR1 and CDR2: MGHRA and YSYEKL. Trimming took 3 bases from V and 7 from J; bases not matched to a gene: 9. The CDR3 region is CASSHLGQDRQPQHF. CDR3 DNA: TGCGCCAGCAGCCATCTCGGACAGGACCGACAGCCCCAGCATTTT.

The V gene is TRBV6-6, the J gene TRBJ1-2; tentatively, D is TRBD1 (6 bases). CDR1 is MNHNY, CDR2 SVGAGI, per germline (reference sequence). This CDR3 has 16 residues. Trimming pared 2 bases from V and 5 bases from J, leaving 18 bases between. CDR3 amino acids: CASSYGEGGGGYGYTF. CDR3 DNA sequence: TGTGCCAGCAGTTACGGGGAAGGGGGTGGAGGATATGGCTACACCTTC.

The chain couples TRBV5-1 to TRBJ2-1, with 7 bases identical to TRBD1. Germline trimming cut 4 bases from V and 5 bases from J; bases unmatched to any gene: 9. Germline V gene sequence: CDR1 SGHRS, CDR2 YFSETQ. This CDR3 comprises 15 residues. The CDR3 DNA follows: TGCGCCAGCAGCCTACAGGGGTCCGGTAACAATGAGCAGTTCTTC. This sequence encodes CASSLQGSGNNEQFF.

The rearrangement uses TRBV28 and TRBJ2-3; 13 positions match TRBD2. From germline, CDR1 is MDHEN and CDR2 SYDVKM. After removal of 8 bases from V and 3 bases from J, the junction contained 20 bases not matched to a gene. The CDR3 runs 20 residues. CDR3 nucleotides: TGTGCCAGCCGAACAGGGCCTCTGACTAGCGGGGGGACCTTGACAGATACGCAGTATTTT. Residues: CASRTGPLTSGGTLTDTQYF. Full variable domain (outside the CDR3, taken from reference TRBV28 and TRBJ2-3): DVKVTQSSRYLVKRTGEKVFLECVQDMDHENMFWYRQDPGLGLRLIYFSYDVKMKEKGDIPEGYSVSREKKERFSLILESASTNQTSMYLCASRTGPLTSGGTLTDTQYFGPGTRLTVL.

V usage is TRBV5-8 and J usage is TRBJ1-5; D is undetermined. Per the germline V gene, CDR1 is SGHTS and CDR2 is YDEGEE. Trimming left V 0 bases short and J 9 bases short, with 13 bases between. This CDR3 comprises 14 residues. CDR3 loop: CASSLVASSRPQHF. The CDR3 nucleotides are TGTGCCAGCAGCTTGGTAGCCTCAAGCCGGCCCCAGCATTTT.

The chain couples TRBV10-3 to TRBJ2-2, with 7 bases that match TRBD1. The trim removed 3 bases at V and 4 bases at J, leaving 14 bases unmatched. This CDR3 region has 18 residues. Germline V gene sequence: CDR1 ENHRY, CDR2 SYGVKD. In DNA, the CDR3 is TGTGCCATCAGTGAAAGGGTACAGGGGCAAGGACCCACCGGGGAGCTGTTTTTT. It encodes CAISERVQGQGPTGELFF.

This sequence joins TRBV14 and TRBJ1-4; TRBD1 is a possible D gene (6 bases). Trimming left V 1 base short and J 7 bases short, with 19 bases between. CDR1 and CDR2 from the germline V gene are SGHDN and FVKESK. The CDR3 extends over 17 amino acids. The DNA of the CDR3 is TGTGCCAGCAGCCAAGCCCGCCTTCGGGGGGCGAGTGAAAAACTGTTTTTT. Protein: CASSQARLRGASEKLFF.

The chain links TRBV6-2 or TRBV6-3 to TRBJ2-7, with D possibly being TRBD1 (5 bases). This CDR3 region has 15 residues. The germline CDR1 and CDR2 sequences are MNHEY and SVGEGT. V was cut by 3 bases and J by 3 bases, with 15 bases left in between. CDR3 sequence (DNA): TGTGCCAGCAGTTATACACCCCAGGGATTCTACGAGCAGTACTTC. This codes for CASSYTPQGFYEQYF.

V gene TRBV11-2 combines with J gene TRBJ1-1; D perhaps matches TRBD1 (5 bases). The germline V gene encodes CDR1 SGHAT and CDR2 FQNNGV. V dropped 6 bases and J dropped 4 bases, with 15 bases sitting between them. The CDR3 loop spans 14 amino acids. CDR3 sequence (DNA): TGTGCCAGCAGGACCCGGGACGGGGGCACTGAAGCTTTCTTT. Translation gives CASRTRDGGTEAFF.

The chain uses TRBV23-1 and TRBJ2-3, with D unresolved. TRBV23-1 is an ORF; its function is uncertain. Between the trimmed V and J ends, which lost 3 bases and 4 bases, there was a span of 11 bases. The CDR3 is 14 amino acids. CDR3 sequence (DNA): TGCGCCAGCAGTCATCGCGCCGTTCCAGATACGCAGTATTTT. This sequence encodes CASSHRAVPDTQYF.